These 3 T cell receptor beta chains were all obtained from the same sample, sequenced in a study of HIV-infected patients and healthy controls. Each CDR3 protein gets one entry after TCRdb re-called the 5' RACE reads with MiXCR. The sample records tens of thousands of distinct CDR3 sequences, about 19% being singletons. The sequenced sample was CD4+ T cells from blood. The source of these receptors is a human donor in good health.

The chain has TRBV30 and TRBJ2-5, with TRBD1 matching 8 bases. CDR3 length: 12 amino acids. The germline V gene has CDR1 GTSNPN and CDR2 SVGIG (reference sequence). V gave up 5 bases and J gave up 5 bases; unmatched junction bases: 4. The CDR3 DNA reads TGTGCCTGGCCAAGACAGGGGGAGACCCAGTACTTC. Its protein product is CAWPRQGETQYF.

In its sample, this clonotype was seen many times. This sequence joins TRBV10-3 and TRBJ2-1, with unresolved D. Trimming removed 2 bases from V and 10 bases from J, with 12 bases in between. Germline-derived CDR1 and CDR2 are ENHRY and SYGVKD. This CDR3 is built from 13 residues. The DNA of the CDR3 is TGTGCCATCAGTGAGCCAACGGGCAAAGAGCAGTTCTTC. Its translation: CAISEPTGKEQFF.

This clonotype was observed a few times. The gene calls are TRBV6-5 and TRBJ1-2, with D possibly being TRBD1 (5 bases). This CDR3 is built from 14 residues. Germline V gene sequence: CDR1 MNHEY, CDR2 SVGAGI. V was pared by 2 bases and J by 0 bases, with 7 bases between. CDR3 in DNA: TGTGCCAGCAGTTACGGGGGGGCTAACTATGGCTACACCTTC. It yields the protein CASSYGGANYGYTF.